Sequencing of this T cell receptor beta chain was carried out in a study of blood T cell repertoires in COVID-19 (dated by TCRdb to 2018 to 2020). Notes on the research overall: Samples from collaborators originated in the United States, Italy and Spain and spanned both the acute and convalescent phases of COVID-19. The material from the prospective study consisted of cDNA or gDNA derived from T cells, B-cell-depleted T cells, or PBMCs. The dataset comprised deeply sampled blood TCRbeta repertoires from subjects exposed to, actively infected with, or recovered from COVID-19. A freely available public database, intended as a resource for researchers studying the immune response to SARS-CoV-2, is where the repertoires were released. Samples were obtained from the ongoing ImmuneRACE study (first 160 participants) and from about 1,300 subjects provided by 6 global collaborators. Sample metadata almost always included a de-identified subject ID, COVID-19 status, age in years and sex. Where HLA class I and class II types were available, the types were taken from metadata supplied by the sample provider, not from assay-based typing. What the authors observed across the whole study: How much clinical and demographic metadata was included differed by source and by participant, and the metadata was provided uncurated.

At the junction V is shortened by 3 bases and J by 7 bases, with 16 bases in between. From the germline V gene, CDR1 is MNHNS and CDR2 is SASEGT. From the cysteine through the phenylalanine, the CDR3 covers 15 amino acids. The sequence is cut down to CDR3 DNA, 45 bases in frame from base 1. Collaborating institutions collected whole blood in K2EDTA tubes following their own protocols. Collaborator samples were shipped for TCRbeta analysis as frozen whole blood, isolated PBMCs, or DNA extracted from either sample type. A word on this clone: No antigen is known for it. No base quality values were provided; no much bigger clone lies one nucleotide off.

TCRbeta CDR3 regions were amplified from genomic DNA using the immunoSEQ Assay, a bias-controlled multiplex PCR. Per the authors' processing: Nucleated cell counts per sample were estimated from amplification of reference gene primers within the assay. Sequence reads were collapsed and filtered to measure the absolute abundance of every unique TCRbeta CDR3 rearrangement. Productive Simpson clonality was computed per sample as the square root of Simpson's diversity index over productive rearrangements. TCRdb carries this immuneACCESS record with in-frame sequences only. Its versions omit some clonotypes, under half of them owing to an unresolved V gene in the studies checked, with the rest unexplained. V and J calls and clone size are given by that table; D and trimming were obtained from the DNA. Present in this sample are just over 90,000 clones, just under 80% of which were seen just once. The top ten clones comprise roughly 15% of the sample.

The clonotype comes from a human donor in a cohort sampled during active COVID-19. What was sequenced was peripheral blood. The sequence links TRBV6-1 to TRBJ2-1; a tentative D call is TRBD1 (6 bases match). Here the CDR3 is given as CASSDDSAGENEQFF. The nucleotide sequence reads as follows: TGTGCCAGCAGTGACGACTCGGCAGGGGAGAATGAGCAGTTCTTC.